This is a list of T cell receptor beta chains from one sample in a study of blood T cell repertoires in COVID-19. Data came from immunoSEQ multiplex PCR; TCRdb stores just in-frame clones and leaves some out. The table lists roughly 25,000 clones, 85% to 90% of them singletons. Source material: peripheral blood. The receptors come from a human donor in a cohort sampled during active COVID-19. The CDR3 runs from the conserved cysteine through the conserved F or W. D genes are given only for firm matches. Some rows mark clone size as missing; the rest say once, few, many or name a class of expanded clone.

- TRBJ2-2 TRBV27 TRBD1 CASSYGQGARGGELFF TGTGCCAGCAGTTACGGGCAGGGGGCCCGGGGCGGGGAGCTGTTTTTT
- TRBJ2-2 TRBV9 - CASSVRVGTGELFF TGTGCCAGCAGCGTCAGGGTCGGAACCGGGGAGCTGTTTTTT
- TRBJ1-2 TRBV9 TRBD1 CASSDMTGGHGYTF TGTGCCAGCAGCGATATGACAGGGGGCCATGGCTACACCTTC
- TRBJ1-2 TRBV10-3 TRBD1 CAISEEGALGYGYTF TGTGCCATCAGTGAGGAGGGGGCGCTAGGCTATGGCTACACCTTC
- TRBJ1-1 TRBV6-5 - CASTQGTEAFF TGTGCCAGCACCCAGGGGACTGAAGCTTTCTTT
once TRBJ2-1 TRBV6-5 - CASSYGENNEQFF TGTGCCAGCAGTTACGGGGAGAACAATGAGCAGTTCTTC
- TRBJ1-3 TRBV11-2 - CASSYRGTSGNTIYF TGTGCCAGCAGCTATAGGGGCACTTCTGGAAACACCATATATTTT
- TRBJ1-4 TRBV5-1 TRBD1 CASSNRTGYSEKLFF TGCGCCAGCAGCAATAGGACAGGGTATAGTGAAAAACTGTTTTTT
- TRBJ2-1 TRBV19 - CASSMSRVVSYNEQFF TGTGCCAGTAGTATGTCCAGGGTTGTGTCCTACAATGAGCAGTTCTTC
- TRBJ2-1 TRBV12-3/TRBV12-4 TRBD1 CASSQTGSPEQFF TGTGCCAGCAGCCAGACAGGGAGTCCTGAGCAGTTCTTC
- TRBJ1-2 TRBV5-1 TRBD1 CASSDGTGYGYTF TGCGCCAGCAGCGACGGGACAGGCTATGGCTACACCTTC
- TRBJ1-1 TRBV12-3/TRBV12-4 - CASSLVRNTEAFF TGTGCCAGCAGTTTAGTTCGGAACACTGAAGCTTTCTTT
- TRBJ2-7 TRBV19 TRBD2 CASSPLAGGTYEQYF TGTGCCAGTAGCCCTCTAGCGGGGGGCACCTACGAGCAGTACTTC
- TRBJ2-1 TRBV4-1 TRBD2 CASSFLAGVYNEQFF TGCGCCAGCAGTTTCCTAGCGGGCGTCTACAATGAGCAGTTCTTC
- TRBJ1-1 TRBV2 - CASSQVAAMNTEAFF TGTGCCAGCAGTCAGGTAGCGGCCATGAACACTGAAGCTTTCTTT
- TRBJ2-7 TRBV4-3 - CASSPISYEQYF TGCGCCAGCAGCCCTATCTCCTACGAGCAGTACTTC
- TRBJ1-4 TRBV5-1 - CASTAGTADGELFF TGCGCCAGCACCGCAGGGACTGCTGATGGGGAACTGTTTTTT
- TRBJ1-2 TRBV11-2 TRBD1 CASSLRTGGFNYGYTF TGTGCCAGCAGTCTCCGGACAGGGGGCTTCAACTATGGCTACACCTTC
- TRBJ1-5 TRBV15 - CATSRDLAGSNQPQHF TGTGCCACCAGCAGAGATCTGGCAGGGAGCAATCAGCCCCAGCATTTT
- TRBJ2-2 TRBV6-4 TRBD2 CASSLSGGANTGELFF TGTGCCAGCTCACTCAGCGGGGGGGCGAACACCGGGGAGCTGTTTTTT
- TRBJ2-5 TRBV5-4 TRBD2 CASSFTSGGRETQYF TGTGCCAGCAGCTTCACTAGCGGGGGGCGGGAGACCCAGTACTTC
- TRBJ2-7 TRBV6-5 - CASSPIDSLLYEQYF TGTGCCAGCAGTCCTATCGACAGCCTCCTCTACGAGCAGTACTTC
- TRBJ2-1 TRBV18 TRBD2 CASSPFASGSYNEQFF TGTGCCAGCTCACCATTCGCCAGCGGGAGCTACAATGAGCAGTTCTTC
- TRBJ1-1 TRBV4-1 TRBD1 CASSHDSGQGRGNTEAFF TGCGCCAGCAGCCACGACTCGGGACAGGGCAGGGGGAACACTGAAGCTTTCTTT
- TRBJ2-1 TRBV27 TRBD2 CASSPPALWGGDNEQFF TGTGCCAGCAGTCCTCCGGCACTATGGGGGGGGGACAATGAGCAGTTCTTC
- TRBJ2-4 TRBV21-1 - CASSGSGGDNIQYF TGTGCCAGCAGCGGCTCGGGGGGTGATAACATTCAGTACTTC
few TRBJ2-1 TRBV2 - CASSPRPSSYNEQFF TGTGCCAGCAGTCCCCGTCCGAGCTCCTACAATGAGCAGTTCTTC
few TRBJ2-7 TRBV11-2 - CASSLDYKVPEQYF TGTGCCAGCAGCTTAGATTACAAAGTACCCGAGCAGTACTTC
- TRBJ2-7 TRBV5-4 - CASRPGEAYEQYF TGTGCCAGCAGGCCGGGAGAGGCCTACGAGCAGTACTTC
once TRBJ2-3 TRBV7-2 - CASRTRGTDTQYF TGTGCCAGCAGAACCCGGGGCACAGATACGCAGTATTTT
- TRBJ1-2 TRBV5-1 - CASIGGGGYTF TGCGCCAGCATCGGGGGAGGAGGCTACACCTTC
- TRBJ2-3 TRBV3-1/TRBV3-2 - CASSQRTVTDTQYF TGTGCCAGCAGCCAAAGGACAGTCACAGATACGCAGTATTTT
- TRBJ2-2 TRBV24-1 - CATSDPGRRNTGELFF TGTGCCACCAGTGACCCCGGAAGGAGGAACACCGGGGAGCTGTTTTTT
- TRBJ1-1 TRBV27 TRBD1 CATGQRNTEAFF TGTGCCACGGGACAGAGAAACACTGAAGCTTTCTTT
once TRBJ2-7 TRBV29-1 TRBD1 CSVAGTGGNYEQYF TGCAGCGTTGCAGGGACAGGGGGGAACTACGAGCAGTACTTC
- TRBJ2-4 TRBV28 TRBD1 CASSFLTGVNIQYF TGTGCCAGCAGTTTCCTGACAGGGGTTAACATTCAGTACTTC
- TRBJ2-1 TRBV10-3 - CAISGSGAYNEQFF TGTGCCATCAGTGGAAGCGGCGCCTACAATGAGCAGTTCTTC
- TRBJ1-4 TRBV24-1 TRBD1 CATKVRGRGEKLFF TGTGCCACAAAGGTAAGGGGGCGCGGTGAAAAACTGTTTTTT
- TRBJ2-7 TRBV5-1 - CASSRLPDKPYEQYF TGCGCCAGCAGCCGCCTGCCCGACAAACCCTACGAGCAGTACTTC
- TRBJ2-1 TRBV3-1/TRBV3-2 TRBD1 CATQPGQGALNSYNEQFF TGTGCCACCCAGCCGGGACAGGGGGCTTTAAACTCCTACAATGAGCAGTTCTTC
- TRBJ2-5 TRBV25-1 TRBD2 CASSPAGIQETQYF TGTGCCAGCAGTCCAGCGGGGATACAAGAGACCCAGTACTTC
- TRBJ1-5 TRBV19 - CASSNWRDDNQPQHF TGTGCCAGTAGTAATTGGAGGGATGACAATCAGCCCCAGCATTTT
- TRBJ2-1 TRBV6-5 - CASRGGLAEQFF TGTGCCAGCAGGGGGGGGCTAGCGGAGCAGTTCTTC
- TRBJ2-1 TRBV27 - CASSPGLPGYNEQFF TGTGCCAGCAGTCCGGGACTCCCCGGGTACAATGAGCAGTTCTTC
- TRBJ1-1 TRBV5-1 TRBD1 CASSLVTGEGNTEAFF TGCGCCAGCAGCTTGGTGACAGGGGAGGGGAACACTGAAGCTTTCTTT
- TRBJ2-5 TRBV2 - CASSERGLQETQYF TGTGCCAGCAGTGAAAGGGGTTTACAAGAGACCCAGTACTTC
- TRBJ2-1 TRBV11-2 - CASSLVKSRVQFF TGTGCCAGCAGCTTAGTTAAGAGCCGGGTACAGTTCTTC
- TRBJ1-2 TRBV12-3/TRBV12-4 - CASSLGGNYGYTF TGTGCCAGCAGTTTGGGGGGAAACTATGGCTACACCTTC
- TRBJ1-5 TRBV6-5 TRBD1 CASRQGVGNQPQHF TGTGCCAGCCGTCAGGGGGTTGGCAATCAGCCCCAGCATTTT
- TRBJ2-4 TRBV6-1 TRBD1 CASSDDPGGKNIQYF TGTGCCAGCAGTGATGACCCAGGGGGCAAAAACATTCAGTACTTC
- TRBJ2-3 TRBV7-2 - CASSSDWTDTQYF TGTGCCAGCAGCTCAGACTGGACAGATACGCAGTATTTT
- TRBJ2-5 TRBV6-5 TRBD1 CASRRTGNRETQYF TGTGCCAGCAGACGGACAGGGAACAGAGAGACCCAGTACTTC
- TRBJ1-1 TRBV19 - CASSIGGQLNTEAFF TGTGCCAGTAGTATAGGAGGGCAGCTGAACACTGAAGCTTTCTTT
once TRBJ2-6 TRBV5-6 TRBD2 CASSPLALAGGPGANVLTF TGTGCCAGCAGTCCACTGGCTCTAGCGGGAGGGCCTGGGGCCAACGTCCTGACTTTC
- TRBJ1-2 TRBV12-2 - CASRQGPNYGYTF TGTGCATCTCGACAGGGGCCAAACTATGGCTACACCTTC